This paragraph reports one TCR beta chain. The TCR beta repertoire was assessed by survey-level immunoSEQ sequencing. Method: immunoSEQ multiplex PCR; TCRdb's copy keeps in-frame clones and lacks some. The data contain nearly 70,000 clones, just under 95% of them singletons. This receptor was obtained from a man aged 35-49 years with rheumatoid arthritis. The sample was PBMCs.

CDR3 DNA sequence: TGTGCCAGCAGTTACTTAGGGTCCGTTAACAATGAGCAGTTCTTC. Residues: CASSYLGSVNNEQFF. The chain recombines TRBV6-5 with TRBJ2-1, with D unclear. V was cut by 1 base and J by 5 bases, with 12 bases left in between. CDR3 length: 15 residues. The V gene's germline CDR1 is MNHEY and CDR2 SVGAGI.